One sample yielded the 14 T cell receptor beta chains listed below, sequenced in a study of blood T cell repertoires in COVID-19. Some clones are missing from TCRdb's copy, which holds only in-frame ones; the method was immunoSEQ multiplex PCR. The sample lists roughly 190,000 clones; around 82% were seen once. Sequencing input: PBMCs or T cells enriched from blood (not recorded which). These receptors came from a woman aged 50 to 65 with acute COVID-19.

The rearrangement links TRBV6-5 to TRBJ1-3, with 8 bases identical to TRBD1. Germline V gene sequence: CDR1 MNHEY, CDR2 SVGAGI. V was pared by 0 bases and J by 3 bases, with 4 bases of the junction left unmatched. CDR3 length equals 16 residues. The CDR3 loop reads CASSYSSGTGGNTIYF. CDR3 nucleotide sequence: TGTGCCAGCAGTTACTCTTCGGGGACAGGTGGAAACACCATATATTTT.

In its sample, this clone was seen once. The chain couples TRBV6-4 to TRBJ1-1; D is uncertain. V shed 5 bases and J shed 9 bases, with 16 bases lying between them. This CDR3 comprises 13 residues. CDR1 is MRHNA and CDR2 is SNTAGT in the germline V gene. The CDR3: CASSLYLRGKAFF. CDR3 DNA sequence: TGTGCCAGCAGTCTTTACCTGCGGGGAAAAGCTTTCTTT.

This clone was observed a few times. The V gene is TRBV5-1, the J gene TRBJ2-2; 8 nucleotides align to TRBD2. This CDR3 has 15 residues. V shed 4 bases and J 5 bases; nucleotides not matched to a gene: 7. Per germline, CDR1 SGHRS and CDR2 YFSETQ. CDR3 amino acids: CASSPRGGHTGELFF. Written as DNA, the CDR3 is TGCGCCAGCAGCCCACGGGGGGGCCATACCGGGGAGCTGTTTTTT.

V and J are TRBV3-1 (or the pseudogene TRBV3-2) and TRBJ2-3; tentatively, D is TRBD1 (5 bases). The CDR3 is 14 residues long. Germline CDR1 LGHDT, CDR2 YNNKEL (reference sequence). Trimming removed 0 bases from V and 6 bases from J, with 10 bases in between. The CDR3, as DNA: TGTGCCAGCAGCCAAGACCCAAACAGGGATACGCAGTATTTT. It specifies CASSQDPNRDTQYF.

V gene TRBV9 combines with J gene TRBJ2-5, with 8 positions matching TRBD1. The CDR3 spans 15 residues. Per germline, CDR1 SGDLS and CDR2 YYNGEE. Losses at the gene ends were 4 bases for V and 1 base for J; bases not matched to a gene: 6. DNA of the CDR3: TGTGCCAGCAGCTCAGGACAGGGTGGCCAAGAGACCCAGTACTTC. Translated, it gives CASSSGQGGQETQYF.

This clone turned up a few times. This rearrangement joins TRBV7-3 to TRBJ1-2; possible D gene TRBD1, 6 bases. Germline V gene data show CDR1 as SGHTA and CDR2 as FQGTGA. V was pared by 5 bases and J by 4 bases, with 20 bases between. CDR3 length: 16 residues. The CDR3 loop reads CASSPTGGAQVYGYTF. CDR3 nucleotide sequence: TGTGCCAGCAGCCCAACTGGGGGGGCCCAGGTCTATGGCTACACCTTC.

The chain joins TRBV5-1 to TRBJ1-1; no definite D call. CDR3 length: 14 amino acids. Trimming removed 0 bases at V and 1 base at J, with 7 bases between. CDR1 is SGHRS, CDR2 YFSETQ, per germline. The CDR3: CASSLGGGNTEAFF. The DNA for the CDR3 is TGCGCCAGCAGCTTGGGGGGAGGGAACACTGAAGCTTTCTTT.

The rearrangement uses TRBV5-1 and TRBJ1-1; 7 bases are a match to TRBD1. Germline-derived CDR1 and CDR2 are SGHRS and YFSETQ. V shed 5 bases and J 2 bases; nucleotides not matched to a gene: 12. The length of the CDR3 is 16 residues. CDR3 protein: CASSTGAPPFNTEAFF. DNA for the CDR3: TGCGCCAGCAGTACAGGGGCCCCACCATTTAACACTGAAGCTTTCTTT.

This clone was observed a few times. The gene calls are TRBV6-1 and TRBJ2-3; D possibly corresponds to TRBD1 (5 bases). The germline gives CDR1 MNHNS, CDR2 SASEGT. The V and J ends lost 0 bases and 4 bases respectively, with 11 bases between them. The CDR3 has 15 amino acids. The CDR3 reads CASSEAQGGPDTQYF. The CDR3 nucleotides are TGTGCCAGCAGTGAAGCGCAGGGCGGCCCAGATACGCAGTATTTT.

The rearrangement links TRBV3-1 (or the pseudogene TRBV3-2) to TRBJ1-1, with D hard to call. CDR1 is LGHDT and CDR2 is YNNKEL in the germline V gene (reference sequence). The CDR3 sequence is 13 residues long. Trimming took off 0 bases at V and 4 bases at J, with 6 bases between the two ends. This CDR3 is CASSQDIRTEAFF. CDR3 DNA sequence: TGTGCCAGCAGCCAAGATATCCGCACTGAAGCTTTCTTT.

The CDR3 bases are TGTGCCAGCATCCACCCTCCACAGGGGGGCTATGGCTACACCTTC. It specifies CASIHPPQGGYGYTF. The chain has TRBV19 and TRBJ1-2; 8 bases fit TRBD1. V was clipped by 9 bases and J by 4 bases; unmatched bases: 13. This CDR3 is 15 amino acids long. Germline V gene lookup returns CDR1 LNHDA and CDR2 SQIVND (reference sequence). Combining the CDR3 with reference TRBV19 and TRBJ1-2 gives the whole variable domain DGGITQSPKYLFRKEGQNVTLSCEQNLNHDAMYWYRQDPGQGLRLIYYSQIVNDFQKGDIAEGYSVSREKKESFPLTVTSAQKNPTAFYLCASIHPPQGGYGYTFGSGTRLTVV.

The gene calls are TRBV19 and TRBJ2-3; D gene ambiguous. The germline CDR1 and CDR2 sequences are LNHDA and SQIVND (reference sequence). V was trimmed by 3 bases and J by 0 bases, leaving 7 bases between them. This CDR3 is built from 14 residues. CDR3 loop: CASSIGESTDTQYF. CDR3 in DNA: TGTGCCAGTAGTATCGGAGAAAGCACAGATACGCAGTATTTT.

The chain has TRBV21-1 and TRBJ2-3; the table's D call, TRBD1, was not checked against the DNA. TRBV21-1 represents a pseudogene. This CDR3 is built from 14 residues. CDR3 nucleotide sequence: TGTGCCAGCAGATGTCCAGGGCGCACAGATACGCAGTATTTT. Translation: CASRCPGRTDTQYF.

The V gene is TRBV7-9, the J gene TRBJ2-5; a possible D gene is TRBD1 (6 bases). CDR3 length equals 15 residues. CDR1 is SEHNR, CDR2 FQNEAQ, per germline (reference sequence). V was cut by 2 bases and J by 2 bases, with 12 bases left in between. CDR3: CASSLPDRDQETQYF. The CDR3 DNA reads TGTGCCAGCAGCTTACCGGACAGAGATCAAGAGACCCAGTACTTC.